Listed here are 21 T cell receptor beta chains from one sample, sequenced in a study of early T cells in non-severe SARS-CoV-2 infection (dated by TCRdb to the early 2020s). To prepare the library, 5' RACE was applied. Sequenced using a NextSeq 500. TCRdb reran the public reads through fastp at Q25 and MiXCR, keeping productive beta chains. A single entry per CDR3 protein holds the most common genes and DNA from its merged rows. For this sample there are approximately 84,000 distinct CDR3 sequences; roughly an eighth appear just once. The ten largest clones take up 5.5% to 7.5% of the sample. What was sequenced was whole blood. These receptors all stem from an adult who was a healthcare worker with PCR-confirmed SARS-CoV-2 infection or an uninfected control (not recorded which).

This clonotype came up a few times. The chain has TRBV11-2 and TRBJ2-3; 7 bases fit TRBD2. The V segment lost 3 bases and the J segment 6 bases; nucleotides outside the gene matches: 6. The CDR3 runs to 14 residues. Per germline, CDR1 SGHAT and CDR2 FQNNGV. CDR3 residues: CASSFPWGGDTQYF. The DNA for the CDR3 is TGTGCCAGCAGCTTCCCTTGGGGGGGGGATACGCAGTATTTT.

This clonotype was recorded at least ten times. V is TRBV7-8 and J is TRBJ2-1, with D unclear. The CDR3 consists of 12 residues. The germline CDR1 and CDR2 sequences are SGHVS and FQNEAQ. The V end was cut by 4 bases, the J end by 7 bases, with 8 bases between. CDR3 sequence: CASSSYGNEQFF. The CDR3 nucleotides read TGTGCCAGCAGCTCCTACGGGAATGAGCAGTTCTTC.

This clonotype was recorded a few times. V gene TRBV7-2 combines with J gene TRBJ1-2; D ambiguous. V lost 1 base and J lost 7, with 10 bases in between. The CDR3 consists of 13 residues. Germline assignment: CDR1 SGHTA and CDR2 FQGNSA. The CDR3 nucleotides read TGTGCCAGCAGCTTAGAGGAAGCTCTTGGCTACACCTTC. It translates to CASSLEEALGYTF.

This clonotype has a handful of counts. V gene TRBV29-1 combines with J gene TRBJ1-5; no clear D. CDR1 and CDR2 from the germline V gene are SQVTM and ANQGSEA. The CDR3 has 14 amino acids. Trimming cost V 6 bases and J 7 bases, with 19 bases left between them. CDR3 loop: CSVEDTQLGQPQHF. CDR3 DNA: TGCAGCGTGGAGGATACACAACTAGGCCAGCCCCAGCATTTT.

This rearrangement joins TRBV5-1 to TRBJ1-3; unclear D gene. The germline gives CDR1 SGHRS, CDR2 YFSETQ. Trimming left V 0 bases short and J 4 bases short, with 14 bases between. The CDR3 runs 16 residues. The CDR3 protein is CASSLEAGMSGNTIYF. The CDR3 bases are TGCGCCAGCAGCTTGGAGGCGGGGATGTCCGGAAACACCATATATTTT.

V and J are TRBV28 and TRBJ2-2, with a weak D call TRBD2 (5 bases). Germline lookup yields CDR1 MDHEN and CDR2 SYDVKM. V was clipped by 8 bases and J by 6 bases, with 10 bases between them. The CDR3 is 12 amino acids. Written as DNA, the CDR3 is TGTGCCAGCCGCTGGGAGCCCGGGGAGCTGTTTTTT. It codes for CASRWEPGELFF.

CDR3 coding DNA: TGTGCCAGTAACGACCCGACAGGGGGCAAAAATGAGCAGTTCTTC. Translation: CASNDPTGGKNEQFF. J is TRBJ2-1 and V is TRBV19; 10 bases agree with TRBD1. The V gene's germline CDR1 is LNHDA and CDR2 SQIVND (reference sequence). Unmatched junction bases numbered 10, after V lost 7 bases and J lost 7 bases. The CDR3 is 15 residues long. The entire variable domain, with the rest obtained from reference TRBV19 and TRBJ2-1, is as follows: DGGITQSPKYLFRKEGQNVTLSCEQNLNHDAMYWYRQDPGQGLRLIYYSQIVNDFQKGDIAEGYSVSREKKESFPLTVTSAQKNPTAFYLCASNDPTGGKNEQFFGPGTRLTVL.

There are a few counts of this clonotype. The chain carries TRBV28 and TRBJ2-1; 8 nucleotides agree with TRBD2. V trimming: 7 bases; J trimming: 0 bases; junction bases outside the gene matches: 8. CDR3 length: 16 residues. Germline assignment: CDR1 MDHEN and CDR2 SYDVKM. The CDR3 region is CASTDSSGPSYNEQFF. CDR3 in DNA: TGTGCCAGCACCGATTCTAGCGGGCCCTCCTACAATGAGCAGTTCTTC.

This clonotype has a handful of counts. The J gene is TRBJ1-1, the V gene TRBV11-2; perhaps TRBD1 as D (6 bases). Trimming pared 3 bases from V and 4 bases from J, leaving 15 bases between. The CDR3 consists of 15 residues. Germline assignment: CDR1 SGHAT and CDR2 FQNNGV. CDR3 nucleotide sequence: TGTGCCAGCAGCTTTCGCGGGGGCCTGGGCACTGAAGCTTTCTTT. Translated, it gives CASSFRGGLGTEAFF.

In this sample, this clonotype turned up a few times. The chain links TRBV10-1 to TRBJ2-4; tentative D call: TRBD2 (6 bases). CDR1 is WNHNN and CDR2 is SYGVQD in the germline V gene (reference sequence). The CDR3 runs to 13 residues. V was trimmed by 6 bases and J by 9 bases, leaving 15 bases between them. The CDR3 here is CASSRDSLSIQYF. In DNA, the CDR3 is TGCGCCAGCAGCCGGGACTCCCTTAGCATTCAGTACTTC.

This clonotype came up once. The J gene is TRBJ2-5, the V gene TRBV20-1; a weak D match, TRBD2 (6 bases). The V end was cut by 3 bases, the J end by 4 bases, with 18 bases between. CDR3 size: 15 residues. In germline, CDR1 is DFQATT, CDR2 SNEGSKA (reference sequence). CDR3 nucleotides: TGCAGTGCTAGCCCCCTCGGGGGAAAAATAGAGACCCAGTACTTC. It translates to CSASPLGGKIETQYF.

The chain carries TRBV29-1 and TRBJ1-1, with D possibly matching TRBD1 (5 bases). Germline values: CDR1 SQVTM, CDR2 ANQGSEA. The CDR3 has 14 residues. V was trimmed by 4 bases and J by 5 bases, leaving 17 bases between them. CDR3 in amino acids: CSVVGAGRLTEAFF. DNA for the CDR3: TGCAGCGTTGTCGGGGCAGGGAGGTTAACTGAAGCTTTCTTT.

The V call is TRBV27, the J call TRBJ1-4; D perhaps matches TRBD1 (5 bases). Per the germline V gene, CDR1 is MNHEY and CDR2 is SMNVEV (reference sequence). The CDR3 spans 16 residues. The V end was cut by 0 bases, the J end by 7 bases, with 15 bases between. The CDR3 coding sequence is TGTGCCAGCAGTTTATCCGCCGGGAGGGGTAGTGAAAAACTGTTTTTT. The encoded protein is CASSLSAGRGSEKLFF.

V usage is TRBV7-9 and J usage is TRBJ1-1, with a possible D match to TRBD1 (5 bases). Trimming took off 4 bases at V and 5 bases at J, with 11 bases between the two ends. The CDR3 loop spans 13 amino acids. CDR1 and CDR2 (germline): SEHNR, FQNEAQ (reference sequence). The DNA for the CDR3 is TGTGCCAGCAGCTCGAGACAGTTAACTGAAGCTTTCTTT. As protein: CASSSRQLTEAFF.

The table lists this clonotype with a few counts. The chain has TRBV6-1 and TRBJ2-2; D is possibly TRBD1 or TRBD2 (5 bases each). Germline V gives CDR1 MNHNS, CDR2 SASEGT. V dropped 4 bases and J dropped 4 bases, with 16 bases sitting between them. The CDR3 has 16 residues. CDR3 DNA sequence: TGTGCCAGCAGTGGACCGGGACCCCCGGGCACCGGGGAGCTGTTTTTT. Amino acids: CASSGPGPPGTGELFF.

This clonotype was counted only a few times. The chain carries TRBV10-2 and TRBJ2-7, with TRBD2 as a possible D gene (6 bases). Germline-derived CDR1 and CDR2 are WSHSY and SAAADI. Trimming removed 2 bases from V and 3 bases from J, with 20 bases in between. The CDR3 extends over 17 amino acids. CDR3 protein: CASSERESQRVNYEQYF. DNA of the CDR3: TGCGCCAGCAGTGAGAGAGAGAGCCAGCGGGTTAACTACGAGCAGTACTTC.

This clonotype was seen a few times. This sequence joins TRBV7-9 and TRBJ2-2; possibly TRBD1 or TRBD2 for D (5 bases each). The germline V gene has CDR1 SEHNR and CDR2 FQNEAQ (reference sequence). Between the trimmed V and J ends, which lost 5 bases and 7 bases, there was a span of 20 bases. The CDR3 consists of 16 residues. The CDR3 coding sequence is TGTGCCAGCAGCCGGGGACCAAACCATCGAGGCGGGGAGCTGTTTTTT. Translation: CASSRGPNHRGGELFF.

The V call is TRBV7-3, the J call TRBJ2-1; D uncertain. From germline, CDR1 is SGHTA and CDR2 FQGTGA. The CDR3 has 14 amino acids. Trimming stripped 5 bases from V and 6 bases from J, with 14 bases between. The CDR3 here is CASSPTWGLNEQFF. The DNA for the CDR3 is TGTGCCAGCAGCCCCACTTGGGGTCTCAATGAGCAGTTCTTC.

A note on this clonotype: A much larger clone differs by one base, so this may be a read error. The chain joins TRBV9 to TRBJ2-3; tentative D call: TRBD2 (6 bases). CDR1 is SGDLS and CDR2 is YYNGEE in the germline V gene. Trimming left V 0 bases short and J 4 bases short, with 15 bases between. The CDR3 totals 16 residues. CDR3 protein: CASSVVDGRSADTQYF. The CDR3 coding sequence is TGTGCCAGCAGCGTAGTCGACGGGAGAAGCGCAGATACGCAGTATTTT. Full variable domain (missing parts from reference TRBV9 and TRBJ2-3): DSGVTQTPKHLITATGQRVTLRCSPRSGDLSVYWYQQSLDQGLQFLIQYYNGEERAKGNILERFSAQQFPDLHSELNLSSLELGDSALYFCASSVVDGRSADTQYFGPGTRLTVL.

The chain combines TRBV4-1 with TRBJ2-7; 8 nucleotides align to TRBD1. J was trimmed by 2 bases and V by 0 bases; bases with no gene match: 6. The CDR3 length is 16 residues. Germline values: CDR1 MGHRA, CDR2 YSYEKL. CDR3 in amino acids: CASSQEGTGGTYEQYF. The DNA for the CDR3 is TGCGCCAGCAGCCAAGAGGGTACAGGGGGAACCTACGAGCAGTACTTC.

This chain joins TRBV6-2 or TRBV6-3 and TRBJ1-2; TRBD1 is a possible D gene (6 bases). CDR1 is MNHEY, CDR2 SVGEGT, per germline. The CDR3 spans 15 residues. Trimming shortened V by 2 bases and J by 7 bases, and 17 bases separated the two germline ends. The CDR3 DNA reads as TGTGCCAGCAGTTACGCCGCCGGTGACAGGAGTGGCTACACCTTC. Encoded protein: CASSYAAGDRSGYTF.